This passage covers 23 T cell receptor beta chains from one sample sequenced in a study of T cell responses to AZD1222 COVID-19 vaccine. Some clones are missing from TCRdb's copy, which holds only in-frame ones; the method was immunoSEQ multiplex PCR. The table lists roughly 200,000 clones, 93% of them singletons. The starting material was peripheral blood, obtained on day 0 of MenACWY control vaccination. Every receptor here comes from an adult in good health.

The V call is TRBV28, the J call TRBJ2-7, with TRBD2 matching over 13 bases. V shed 6 bases and J 4 bases; nucleotides not matched to a gene: 9. CDR1 and CDR2 (germline): MDHEN, SYDVKM. There are 16 residues in the CDR3. CDR3 amino acids: CASSTGLAGKEYEQYF. CDR3 in DNA: TGTGCCAGCAGCACGGGACTAGCGGGGAAGGAGTACGAGCAGTACTTC.

The chain joins TRBV5-5 to TRBJ1-2, with D uncertain. Germline V gene sequence: CDR1 SGHKS, CDR2 YYEKEE (reference sequence). Trimming took 0 bases from V and 0 from J, leaving 6 bases between them. This CDR3 contains 14 residues. CDR3: CASSLGAANYGYTF. In DNA, the CDR3 is TGTGCCAGCAGCTTGGGGGCAGCTAACTATGGCTACACCTTC. The variable domain in full, completed from reference TRBV5-5 and TRBJ1-2, reads DAGVTQSPTHLIKTRGQQVTLRCSPISGHKSVSWYQQVLGQGPQFIFQYYEKEERGRGNFPDRFSARQFPNYSSELNVNALLLGDSALYLCASSLGAANYGYTFGSGTRLTVV.

The V gene is TRBV6-5, the J gene TRBJ2-3; no clear D gene. The CDR3 covers 14 residues. V lost 6 bases and J lost 0, with 10 bases in between. The germline V gene encodes CDR1 MNHEY and CDR2 SVGAGI. CDR3 region: CASREMSSTDTQYF. DNA for the CDR3: TGTGCCAGCAGGGAGATGTCTAGCACAGATACGCAGTATTTT.

This chain links TRBV27 with TRBJ2-1; 13 positions match TRBD2. The germline CDR1 and CDR2 sequences are MNHEY and SMNVEV (reference sequence). The CDR3 runs to 17 residues. The J segment lost 8 bases and the V segment lost 3 bases, leaving 10 bases of the junction unmatched. The CDR3 loop is CASSFETGLAGVYEQFF. CDR3 DNA: TGTGCCAGCAGTTTTGAGACTGGACTAGCGGGGGTTTATGAGCAGTTCTTC.

V gene TRBV29-1 combines with J gene TRBJ2-5; 9 bases align to TRBD1. The length of the CDR3 is 14 residues. V trimming: 6 bases; J trimming: 3 bases; junction bases outside the gene matches: 8. Germline-derived CDR1 and CDR2 are SQVTM and ANQGSEA. CDR3 DNA: TGCAGCGTAAGACAGGGGGGAGACAAAGAGACCCAGTACTTC. It translates to CSVRQGGDKETQYF.

The V call is TRBV19, the J call TRBJ1-1, with D perhaps TRBD1 (5 bases). CDR1 and CDR2 from the germline V gene are LNHDA and SQIVND (reference sequence). The CDR3 runs 18 residues. V was pared by 5 bases and J by 0 bases, with 22 bases between. The CDR3 sequence: CASSPWAGFLAMNTEAFF. CDR3 sequence (DNA): TGTGCCAGTAGTCCATGGGCAGGGTTCCTCGCCATGAACACTGAAGCTTTCTTT.

This clone came up once. The chain combines TRBV27 with TRBJ1-6; 7 bases fit TRBD1. Germline values: CDR1 MNHEY, CDR2 SMNVEV (reference sequence). With 5 bases clipped from V and 10 bases from J, the junction kept 8 bases outside the gene matches. The CDR3 has 14 residues. CDR3 in amino acids: CASSQGGDISPLHF. DNA for the CDR3: TGTGCCAGCAGTCAGGGGGGGGATATATCACCCCTCCACTTT.

The rearrangement joins TRBV11-2 to TRBJ2-7; maybe TRBD1 (6 bases). Looked up from germline, CDR1 is SGHAT and CDR2 is FQNNGV. The CDR3 contains 13 residues. Trimming cost V 3 bases and J 5 bases, with 11 bases left between them. CDR3: CASSFGQSDEQYF. CDR3 sequence (DNA): TGTGCCAGCAGCTTCGGACAGTCAGACGAGCAGTACTTC.

The gene calls are TRBV7-3 and TRBJ1-1, with 7 bases matching TRBD1. Germline V gene sequence: CDR1 SGHTA, CDR2 FQGTGA. The V segment lost 5 bases and the J segment 1 base; nucleotides outside the gene matches: 13. The CDR3 totals 17 residues. In DNA form, the CDR3 reads TGTGCCAGCAGCCCCCTTGGTTACGACAGGGAGAACACTGAAGCTTTCTTT. This gives the protein CASSPLGYDRENTEAFF.

The V gene is TRBV5-6, the J gene TRBJ2-5; D not resolved. This CDR3 region has 16 residues. Trimming cost V 1 base and J 0 bases, with 13 bases left between them. Germline V gives CDR1 SGHDT, CDR2 YYEEEE. The DNA of the CDR3 is TGTGCCAGCAGCTTGTTAGGGCCCAGGAACCAAGAGACCCAGTACTTC. This sequence encodes CASSLLGPRNQETQYF.

V gene TRBV3-1 (or the pseudogene TRBV3-2) combines with J gene TRBJ2-5; 7 bases map to TRBD2. The germline gives CDR1 LGHDT, CDR2 YNNKEL (reference sequence). Trimming removed 2 bases from V and 5 bases from J; junction bases left unmatched: 5. This CDR3 contains 14 residues. The CDR3 nucleotides read TGTGCCAGCAGCCAACGGACTAGGAGTGAGACCCAGTACTTC. Encoded protein: CASSQRTRSETQYF.

V and J are TRBV4-3 and TRBJ1-3; D is undetermined. The CDR3 covers 18 residues. Trimming left V 0 bases short and J 0 bases short, with 15 bases between. CDR1 is LGHNA and CDR2 is YSLEER in the germline V gene. CDR3 amino acids: CASSQDIGGLHSGNTIYF. The CDR3 coding sequence is TGCGCCAGCAGCCAAGATATCGGAGGACTCCACTCTGGAAACACCATATATTTT.

The V gene is TRBV7-2, the J gene TRBJ2-7, with 12 positions matching TRBD2. V shed 1 base and J 6 bases; nucleotides not matched to a gene: 4. In germline, CDR1 is SGHTA, CDR2 FQGNSA. The CDR3 is 15 amino acids. CDR3 sequence (DNA): TGTGCCAGCAGCTTAGGGCTAGCGGGGGGGCTCGAGCAGTACTTC. As protein: CASSLGLAGGLEQYF.

Worth noting for this clone: The sample holds other DNA sequences that translate to the same CDR3. The chain joins TRBV3-1 (or the pseudogene TRBV3-2) to TRBJ1-4, with no clear D. Germline loops: CDR1 LGHDT, CDR2 YNNKEL (reference sequence). This CDR3 has 11 amino acids. V shed 1 base and J shed 8 bases, with 2 bases lying between them. CDR3 protein: CASSQVEKLFF. The CDR3 DNA reads TGTGCCAGCAGCCAAGTAGAAAAACTGTTTTTT.

J is TRBJ2-7 and V is TRBV6-1; the D is unclear. The V gene's germline CDR1 is MNHNS and CDR2 SASEGT. With 2 bases removed from V and 1 base from J, the gap between germline ends came to 6 bases. The CDR3 sequence is 13 residues long. The CDR3 DNA reads TGTGCCAGCAGTGAACTCAGTTCCTACGAGCAGTACTTC. Amino acids: CASSELSSYEQYF.

V and J are TRBV18 and TRBJ1-6; D ambiguous. There are 11 residues in the CDR3. Germline V gives CDR1 KGHSH, CDR2 LQKENI. Trimming removed 3 bases from V and 11 bases from J, with 5 bases in between. The CDR3 sequence is CASSPLPPLHF. DNA of the CDR3: TGTGCCAGCTCACCTCTTCCACCCCTCCACTTT.

The chain employs TRBV28 and TRBJ1-5; the D gene is possibly TRBD1 (5 bases). The V and J ends lost 5 bases and 1 base respectively, with 12 bases between them. CDR1 and CDR2 from the germline V gene are MDHEN and SYDVKM. CDR3 length: 15 amino acids. In nucleotides, the CDR3 is TGTGCCAGCAGTGCCCCAGGGTCGAGCAATCAGCCCCAGCATTTT. Protein: CASSAPGSSNQPQHF.

The J gene is TRBJ1-2, the V gene TRBV30, with D possibly TRBD1 on 5 matching bases. The CDR3 is 12 amino acids. CDR1 is GTSNPN and CDR2 is SVGIG in the germline V gene (reference sequence). Between the trimmed V and J ends, which lost 5 bases and 3 bases, there was a span of 10 bases. CDR3 DNA sequence: TGTGCCTGGGGGGGGTCCTACTATGGCTACACCTTC. Translation: CAWGGSYYGYTF.

The chain has TRBV5-1 and TRBJ1-1; D is unresolved. CDR1 and CDR2 from the germline V gene are SGHRS and YFSETQ. The V gene lost 3 bases and the J gene lost 5 bases, with 14 bases spanning the gap. This CDR3 has 14 residues. CDR3 amino acids: CASSSDPGGTEAFF. In nucleotides, the CDR3 is TGCGCCAGCAGCTCGGACCCCGGTGGGACTGAAGCTTTCTTT.

The rearrangement links TRBV5-1 to TRBJ2-7; no firm D call. The germline V gene encodes CDR1 SGHRS and CDR2 YFSETQ. Trimming took 3 bases from V and 7 from J, leaving 11 bases between them. The CDR3 is made up of 12 amino acids. The CDR3 nucleotides read TGCGCCAGCAGCTCGGACGCTGGGGAGCAGTACTTC. Translated, it gives CASSSDAGEQYF.

V usage is TRBV30 and J usage is TRBJ2-5; D not resolved. Germline CDR1 and CDR2: GTSNPN and SVGIG (reference sequence). This CDR3 is built from 11 residues. Between the trimmed V and J ends, which lost 0 bases and 5 bases, there was a span of 4 bases. The chain's CDR3 is CAWSVIETQYF. In DNA form, the CDR3 reads TGTGCCTGGAGTGTTATTGAGACCCAGTACTTC.

The rearrangement links TRBV7-2 to TRBJ1-1; a possible D gene is TRBD1 (5 bases). CDR3 size: 15 residues. Looked up from germline, CDR1 is SGHTA and CDR2 is FQGNSA. Trimming removed 2 bases at V and 0 bases at J, with 10 bases between. The CDR3 loop is CASSLQAGLNTEAFF. CDR3 nucleotides: TGTGCCAGCAGCTTACAGGCAGGGTTGAACACTGAAGCTTTCTTT. Full variable domain (missing parts from reference TRBV7-2 and TRBJ1-1): GAGVSQSPSNKVTEKGKDVELRCDPISGHTALYWYRQSLGQGLEFLIYFQGNSAPDKSGLPSDRFSAERTGGSVSTLTIQRTQQEDSAVYLCASSLQAGLNTEAFFGQGTRLTVV.

This clone was observed a single time. This rearrangement joins TRBV15 to TRBJ2-1; D is unclear. CDR1 is LNHNV and CDR2 is YYDKDF in the germline V gene (reference sequence). CDR3 length: 16 residues. Trimming removed 7 bases from V and 8 bases from J, with 24 bases in between. The CDR3 bases are TGTGCCACCAACCCGATTGGGTTACGGATACTTGATGAGCAGTTCTTC. It codes for CATNPIGLRILDEQFF. Based on the CDR3 plus reference TRBV15 and TRBJ2-1, the full variable domain is DAMVIQNPRYQVTQFGKPVTLSCSQTLNHNVMYWYQQKSSQAPKLLFHYYDKDFNNEADTPDNFQSRRPNTSFCFLDIRSPGLGDTAMYLCATNPIGLRILDEQFFGPGTRLTVL.